Listed here are 30 T cell receptor beta chains from one sample, sequenced in a study of cytomegalovirus exposure and HLA in healthy donors. Primers for the PCR totalled 60 Vbeta and 13 Jbeta. Here immunoSEQ multiplex PCR was the method, and the copy in TCRdb shows in-frame clones only, minus some. The sample lists some 200,000 clones; around four fifths were seen once. The specimen sequenced was PBMCs. The receptors originated from a woman between 18 and 29 years old in good health and CMV-seronegative.

A single count supports this clone. The chain carries TRBV6-5 and TRBJ2-1; a possible D gene is TRBD2 (5 bases). The CDR3 extends over 12 amino acids. CDR1 and CDR2 (germline): MNHEY, SVGAGI. Trimming left V 7 bases short and J 5 bases short, with 9 bases between. The chain's CDR3 is CASTRENNEQFF. The DNA of the CDR3 is TGTGCCAGCACTCGGGAAAACAATGAGCAGTTCTTC.

Here the CDR3 DNA reads TGTGCCAGCAGTAACCAGCGGGAAAGGTCCTACGAGCAGTACTTC. Amino acids: CASSNQRERSYEQYF. The chain couples TRBV27 to TRBJ2-7; 7 bases agree with TRBD2. CDR1 and CDR2 (germline): MNHEY, SMNVEV (reference sequence). Trimming took 5 bases from V and 1 from J; bases not matched to a gene: 8. The CDR3 sequence is 15 residues long.

The table lists this clone with a count of one. Distinct nucleotide sequences in the sample also encode this CDR3. The V call is TRBV19, the J call TRBJ2-7; D possibly corresponds to TRBD2 (5 bases). V was trimmed by 5 bases and J by 0 bases, leaving 8 bases between them. The CDR3 is made up of 13 amino acids. Germline V gene lookup returns CDR1 LNHDA and CDR2 SQIVND (reference sequence). The CDR3 DNA follows: TGTGCCAGTAGTCCGGGGAGCTCCTACGAGCAGTACTTC. Protein sequence: CASSPGSSYEQYF.

V and J are TRBV29-1 and TRBJ2-2; 7 bases are a match to TRBD1. Per germline, CDR1 SQVTM and CDR2 ANQGSEA. This CDR3 has 16 amino acids. V lost 5 bases, J lost 1 base, and 10 bases stayed unmatched. CDR3 amino acids: CSVLGGTAQNTGELFF. The CDR3 DNA is TGCAGCGTTTTAGGTGGGACAGCCCAGAACACCGGGGAGCTGTTTTTT.

The CDR3 sequence: CASSDRGLATNEKLFF. DNA of the CDR3: TGTGCCAGTAGTGACAGGGGACTTGCAACTAATGAAAAACTGTTTTTT. The chain links TRBV19 to TRBJ1-4; TRBD1 matches 8 bases. There are 16 residues in the CDR3. V lost 5 bases, J lost 0 bases, and 5 bases stayed unmatched. Per germline, CDR1 LNHDA and CDR2 SQIVND (reference sequence). Full variable domain (rest looked up from reference TRBV19 and TRBJ1-4): DGGITQSPKYLFRKEGQNVTLSCEQNLNHDAMYWYRQDPGQGLRLIYYSQIVNDFQKGDIAEGYSVSREKKESFPLTVTSAQKNPTAFYLCASSDRGLATNEKLFFGSGTQLSVL.

The chain combines TRBV7-2 with TRBJ1-5; 8 bases fit TRBD1. The CDR3 totals 14 residues. Trimming cost V 5 bases and J 6 bases; bases outside gene matches: 6. In germline, CDR1 is SGHTA, CDR2 FQGNSA. CDR3 in amino acids: CASSPTGAVQPQHF. The CDR3 DNA sequence: TGTGCCAGCAGCCCGACAGGGGCGGTTCAGCCCCAGCATTTT.

The gene calls are TRBV7-7 and TRBJ2-3; tentative D call: TRBD2 (6 bases). V was trimmed by 1 base and J by 6 bases, leaving 11 bases between them. Per germline, CDR1 SSHAT and CDR2 FNYEAQ (reference sequence). This CDR3 spans 14 amino acids. CDR3 sequence: CASSLGETSDTQYF. In nucleotides, the CDR3 is TGTGCCAGCAGCTTAGGGGAAACTAGCGATACGCAGTATTTT.

This clone was picked up one time. The chain is built from TRBV9 and TRBJ2-5; 9 nucleotides align to TRBD2. CDR1 SGDLS and CDR2 YYNGEE come from the germline V gene. V was clipped by 4 bases and J by 5 bases; unmatched bases: 9. The CDR3 spans 15 residues. This CDR3 reads CASSSRGAGGETQYF. The CDR3 nucleotides are TGTGCCAGCAGCTCCCGCGGAGCGGGAGGCGAGACCCAGTACTTC.

The chain employs TRBV28 and TRBJ2-1, with D perhaps matching TRBD2 (6 bases). The CDR3 contains 16 residues. Germline V gene lookup returns CDR1 MDHEN and CDR2 SYDVKM. V dropped 10 bases and J dropped 0 bases, with 19 bases sitting between them. Here the CDR3 reads CATGLQDGSSYNEQFF. Written as DNA, the CDR3 is TGTGCCACCGGACTACAGGACGGCAGCTCCTACAATGAGCAGTTCTTC. Variable domain in full (rest from reference TRBV28 and TRBJ2-1): DVKVTQSSRYLVKRTGEKVFLECVQDMDHENMFWYRQDPGLGLRLIYFSYDVKMKEKGDIPEGYSVSREKKERFSLILESASTNQTSMYLCATGLQDGSSYNEQFFGPGTRLTVL.

The chain links TRBV6-5 to TRBJ1-2; D gene ambiguous. V was shortened by 5 bases and J by 0 bases, with 10 bases between the two germline ends. This CDR3 has 14 amino acids. The germline V gene has CDR1 MNHEY and CDR2 SVGAGI. Here the CDR3 reads CASSVALTNYGYTF. The DNA of the CDR3 is TGTGCCAGCAGTGTGGCCCTTACTAACTATGGCTACACCTTC.

The V gene is TRBV5-4, the J gene TRBJ2-3, with a tentative D call TRBD1 (6 bases). The CDR3 consists of 16 residues. V was clipped by 5 bases and J by 2 bases, with 18 bases between them. Germline CDR1 reads SGHNT; CDR2 reads YYREEE (reference sequence). DNA of the CDR3: TGTGCCAGCAGGAACAGGGACGGTAGGGACACAGATACGCAGTATTTT. Its protein is CASRNRDGRDTDTQYF.

V is TRBV27 and J is TRBJ2-7, with D possibly matching TRBD1 (6 bases). CDR3 length: 13 amino acids. V was clipped by 6 bases and J by 3 bases, with 12 bases between them. Germline V gives CDR1 MNHEY, CDR2 SMNVEV (reference sequence). CDR3: CASREGVIYEQYF. In DNA form, the CDR3 reads TGTGCCAGCAGAGAGGGGGTGATCTACGAGCAGTACTTC.

The chain couples TRBV6-6 to TRBJ1-1; tentatively, D is TRBD1 (6 bases). CDR1 and CDR2 from the germline V gene are MNHNY and SVGAGI (reference sequence). This CDR3 comprises 13 residues. Trimming removed 3 bases from V and 8 bases from J, with 13 bases in between. The CDR3, as DNA: TGTGCCAGCAGTTATGGCAGGGGCAACGAAGCTTTCTTT. Translating gives CASSYGRGNEAFF.

The V and J genes are TRBV9 and TRBJ2-1, with D maybe TRBD2 (5 bases). Trimming left V 0 bases short and J 4 bases short, with 17 bases between. Germline CDR1 is SGDLS and CDR2 is YYNGEE. The length of the CDR3 is 17 residues. The CDR3 here is CASSVAGNSAQYNEQFF. CDR3 sequence (DNA): TGTGCCAGCAGCGTAGCGGGGAATAGCGCCCAATACAATGAGCAGTTCTTC.

This clone appeared a few times. The chain combines TRBV5-6 with TRBJ1-5, with TRBD1 matching over 8 bases. There are 16 residues in the CDR3. The J segment lost 2 bases and the V segment lost 4 bases, leaving 8 bases of the junction unmatched. The germline V gene encodes CDR1 SGHDT and CDR2 YYEEEE. The DNA for the CDR3 is TGTGCCAGCAGCCCCCAGGGGGCGTCTGGCAATCAGCCCCAGCATTTT. As protein: CASSPQGASGNQPQHF.

This clone was detected once. The chain carries TRBV10-1 and TRBJ2-2, with 7 bases matching TRBD2. Per the germline V gene, CDR1 is WNHNN and CDR2 is SYGVQD (reference sequence). The CDR3 is made up of 14 amino acids. V shed 4 bases, J shed 4 bases, and the junction held 3 bases outside the gene matches. The CDR3 is CASSAGGGTGELFF. In nucleotides, the CDR3 is TGCGCCAGCAGTGCGGGGGGAGGCACCGGGGAGCTGTTTTTT.

This clone was seen a few times. The CDR3 region has the DNA TGTGCCAGCAGCGTAGACGGGGGGAGGAGAGATACGCAGTATTTT. Encoded protein: CASSVDGGRRDTQYF. The gene calls are TRBV9 and TRBJ2-3; 7 nucleotides align to TRBD2. The CDR3 is made up of 15 amino acids. The V gene's germline CDR1 is SGDLS and CDR2 YYNGEE. V shed 0 bases and J 5 bases; nucleotides not matched to a gene: 6. Based on the CDR3 plus reference TRBV9 and TRBJ2-3, the full variable domain is DSGVTQTPKHLITATGQRVTLRCSPRSGDLSVYWYQQSLDQGLQFLIQYYNGEERAKGNILERFSAQQFPDLHSELNLSSLELGDSALYFCASSVDGGRRDTQYFGPGTRLTVL.

The rearrangement joins TRBV7-2 to TRBJ1-1; D gene ambiguous. The germline V gene encodes CDR1 SGHTA and CDR2 FQGNSA. This CDR3 has 13 amino acids. With 1 base removed from V and 0 bases from J, the gap between germline ends came to 3 bases. As DNA, the CDR3 is TGTGCCAGCAGCTTAGAGCTGAACACTGAAGCTTTCTTT. Protein sequence: CASSLELNTEAFF.

The chain joins TRBV4-1 to TRBJ2-1, with a possible D match to TRBD2 (6 bases). The CDR3 is made up of 16 amino acids. Looked up from germline, CDR1 is MGHRA and CDR2 is YSYEKL. V was trimmed by 1 base and J by 3 bases, leaving 13 bases between them. CDR3 region: CASSQGVGGDYNEQFF. CDR3 DNA sequence: TGCGCCAGCAGCCAAGGGGTGGGCGGGGACTACAATGAGCAGTTCTTC.

Turning to this clone: A junction boundary mismatches the germline segment, possibly from a read error. J is TRBJ1-5 and V is TRBV6-5; 7 bases fit TRBD1. The CDR3 covers 13 residues. CDR1 is MNHEY, CDR2 SVGAGI, per germline. CDR3 coding DNA: TGTGCCAGCCGTTACAGGGGTGATCAGCCCCAGCATTTT. Translating it yields CASRYRGDQPQHF.

This clone was seen just once. CDR3 DNA sequence: TGTGCCAGCAGCCAAGATCCCGGACAGGGAAACACTGAAGCTTTCTTT. Amino acids: CASSQDPGQGNTEAFF. The chain is built from TRBV14 and TRBJ1-1; 8 bases align to TRBD1. Germline lookup yields CDR1 SGHDN and CDR2 FVKESK. V lost 0 bases and J lost 2; bases outside the gene matches: 5. The CDR3 is 16 residues long.

V usage is TRBV9 and J usage is TRBJ2-5; 11 positions match TRBD2. CDR1 is SGDLS and CDR2 is YYNGEE in the germline V gene. The length of the CDR3 is 15 residues. The V gene end was trimmed by 0 bases and the J gene end by 5 bases; junction bases not matched to a gene: 3. In DNA form, the CDR3 reads TGTGCCAGCAGCGTAGGACTAGCGGGGCGGGAGACCCAGTACTTC. Translated, it gives CASSVGLAGRETQYF.

A few counts support this clone. The V gene is TRBV5-1, the J gene TRBJ2-7; 8 positions agree with TRBD1. In germline, CDR1 is SGHRS, CDR2 YFSETQ. This CDR3 comprises 14 residues. Trimming at V came to 5 bases and at J to 3 bases, leaving 7 bases not matched to a gene. CDR3 DNA: TGCGCCAGCAGTTCGGGACAGGCGCTCTACGAGCAGTACTTC. Translating it yields CASSSGQALYEQYF. The full variable domain, with the rest looked up from reference TRBV5-1 and TRBJ2-7, is KAGVTQTPRYLIKTRGQQVTLSCSPISGHRSVSWYQQTPGQGLQFLFEYFSETQRNKGNFPGRFSGRQFSNSRSEMNVSTLELGDSALYLCASSSGQALYEQYFGPGTRLTVT.

V usage is TRBV18 and J usage is TRBJ1-1; D may be TRBD1 (6 bases). V dropped 3 bases and J dropped 2 bases, with 16 bases sitting between them. The CDR3 totals 16 residues. Per germline, CDR1 KGHSH and CDR2 LQKENI. The DNA of the CDR3 is TGTGCCAGCTCACCCGGCACTGGGGGCGGAAACACTGAAGCTTTCTTT. Its protein is CASSPGTGGGNTEAFF. Based on the CDR3 plus reference TRBV18 and TRBJ1-1, the full variable domain is NAGVMQNPRHLVRRRGQEARLRCSPMKGHSHVYWYRQLPEEGLKFMVYLQKENIIDESGMPKERFSAEFPKEGPSILRIQQVVRGDSAAYFCASSPGTGGGNTEAFFGQGTRLTVV.

The genes are TRBV5-1 and TRBJ2-6, with D perhaps TRBD2 (6 bases). The V end lost 0 bases, the J end lost 2 bases, and 6 bases lay between the germline ends. Germline V gene data show CDR1 as SGHRS and CDR2 as YFSETQ. The CDR3 loop spans 15 amino acids. The CDR3 sequence is CASSLGEAGANVLTF. CDR3 DNA sequence: TGCGCCAGCAGCTTGGGGGAGGCTGGGGCCAACGTCCTGACTTTC.

V gene TRBV7-5 combines with J gene TRBJ2-3; the DNA was not used to check the table's D call, TRBD2. TRBV7-5 is recorded as a pseudogene. The CDR3 is made up of 19 amino acids. The CDR3 DNA follows: TGTGTCAGAAGCCCGCGGACTAGCGGGGGGCTACAGTACACAGATACGCAGTATTTT. This codes for CVRSPRTSGGLQYTDTQYF.

The rearrangement joins TRBV9 to TRBJ1-5; D possibly corresponds to TRBD1 (5 bases). The CDR3 has 13 residues. Germline assignment: CDR1 SGDLS and CDR2 YYNGEE. The V end lost 0 bases, the J end lost 6 bases, and 7 bases lay between the germline ends. The CDR3 protein is CASSVEGVQPQHF. The CDR3, as DNA: TGTGCCAGCAGCGTAGAAGGGGTTCAGCCCCAGCATTTT. The full variable domain, in which reference TRBV9 and TRBJ1-5 provide the parts outside the CDR3, is DSGVTQTPKHLITATGQRVTLRCSPRSGDLSVYWYQQSLDQGLQFLIQYYNGEERAKGNILERFSAQQFPDLHSELNLSSLELGDSALYFCASSVEGVQPQHFGDGTRLSIL.

The chain carries TRBV4-1 and TRBJ2-2; 8 bases align to TRBD1. The germline V gene encodes CDR1 MGHRA and CDR2 YSYEKL. Losses at the gene ends were 6 bases for V and 1 base for J; bases not matched to a gene: 4. The CDR3 is 15 amino acids. The CDR3 sequence: CASSTDRVNTGELFF. Here the CDR3 DNA reads TGCGCCAGCAGTACGGACAGGGTGAACACCGGGGAGCTGTTTTTT.

The V and J genes are TRBV19 and TRBJ1-2; D gene uncertain. V lost 5 bases and J 8 bases, leaving 15 bases between the germline ends. The CDR3 consists of 13 residues. Germline V gene sequence: CDR1 LNHDA, CDR2 SQIVND (reference sequence). The CDR3 region is CASSLGGVVGYTF. DNA for the CDR3: TGTGCCAGTAGTCTAGGCGGGGTGGTCGGCTACACCTTC.

V and J are TRBV7-6 and TRBJ2-1; D remains ambiguous. This CDR3 spans 13 amino acids. V was cut by 1 base and J by 9 bases, with 10 bases left in between. Germline V gene sequence: CDR1 SGHVS, CDR2 FNYEAQ. CDR3 region: CASSLDRPSEQFF. CDR3 DNA sequence: TGTGCCAGCAGCTTAGACCGGCCTAGTGAGCAGTTCTTC.